These T cell receptor beta chains were read from a single sample in a study of blood T cell repertoires in COVID-19. Some clones are missing from TCRdb's copy, which holds only in-frame ones; the method was immunoSEQ multiplex PCR. The data contain 150,000 to 200,000 clones, around 77% of them seen just once; the ten biggest clones take up 2.5% to 3.5%. Sample: peripheral blood. The receptor set was obtained from a man aged 65 to 79 with acute or convalescent COVID-19. CDR3s include the opening cysteine and the closing phenylalanine or tryptophan. Fields, in order: CDR3 DNA, CDR3 protein, clone size, J gene, D gene, V gene. The D gene is left open where the match is weak. A row's size may be missing; if present it is once, few, many or a size class.

CDR3nt: TGCGCCAGCAGTGACCGGGTTATGTACGAGCAGTACTTC
CDR3aa: CASSDRVMYEQYF
abundance: once
j_gene: TRBJ2-7
d_gene: .
v_gene: TRBV10-2

CDR3nt: TGTGCCAGTAGTATAGGGACTAGCGGTCAAGAGACCCAGTACTTC
CDR3aa: CASSIGTSGQETQYF
abundance: .
j_gene: TRBJ2-5
d_gene: TRBD2
v_gene: TRBV19

CDR3nt: TGTGCCAGCAGTGAAGCGGGACAGCCTTATGGCTACACCTTC
CDR3aa: CASSEAGQPYGYTF
abundance: .
j_gene: TRBJ1-2
d_gene: TRBD1
v_gene: TRBV6-1

CDR3nt: TGTGCCTGGGGTTCCTATGACACTCGACTGTTTTTT
CDR3aa: CAWGSYDTRLFF
abundance: few
j_gene: TRBJ1-4
d_gene: .
v_gene: TRBV30

CDR3nt: TGTGCCAGCAGTGGGGGACTAGCGGGGGGCCTGTCCACAGATACGCAGTATTTT
CDR3aa: CASSGGLAGGLSTDTQYF
abundance: .
j_gene: TRBJ2-3
d_gene: TRBD2
v_gene: TRBV2

CDR3nt: TGTGCCTGGGGAATAGGGGCTCGGGATTCACCCCTCCACTTT
CDR3aa: CAWGIGARDSPLHF
abundance: .
j_gene: TRBJ1-6
d_gene: .
v_gene: TRBV30

CDR3nt: TGTGCCAGCAGTTCCAAACCGGATCAGCCCCAGCATTTT
CDR3aa: CASSSKPDQPQHF
abundance: .
j_gene: TRBJ1-5
d_gene: .
v_gene: TRBV6-5

CDR3nt: TGTGCCAGCAGTTTATTCGGGGATAATCTGAACACTGAAGCTTTCTTT
CDR3aa: CASSLFGDNLNTEAFF
abundance: .
j_gene: TRBJ1-1
d_gene: .
v_gene: TRBV28

CDR3nt: TGTGCCAGCAGCACTGGGGAAACTAGCGGGAGGGCCTACGAGCAGTACTTC
CDR3aa: CASSTGETSGRAYEQYF
abundance: .
j_gene: TRBJ2-7
d_gene: TRBD2
v_gene: TRBV28

CDR3nt: TGTGCCAGCAGTCCTGGACTAGCGGGCTTGAACATTCAGTACTTC
CDR3aa: CASSPGLAGLNIQYF
abundance: .
j_gene: TRBJ2-4
d_gene: TRBD2
v_gene: TRBV6-5

CDR3nt: TGTGCTAGCAGCTTAGATAGCTACAATGAGCAGTTCTTC
CDR3aa: CASSLDSYNEQFF
abundance: .
j_gene: TRBJ2-1
d_gene: .
v_gene: TRBV7-7

CDR3nt: TGTGCCAGCAGCTTGGCCGGGTCGACAGATACGCAGTATTTT
CDR3aa: CASSLAGSTDTQYF
abundance: .
j_gene: TRBJ2-3
d_gene: .
v_gene: TRBV7-8

CDR3nt: TGTGCCAGCAGCTTGCAGGAGGTTGAAGCTTTCTTT
CDR3aa: CASSLQEVEAFF
abundance: .
j_gene: TRBJ1-1
d_gene: .
v_gene: TRBV5-5

CDR3nt: TGCGCCAGCCAAAGCATGACAGGGGGTAACACTGAAGCTTTCTTT
CDR3aa: CASQSMTGGNTEAFF
abundance: .
j_gene: TRBJ1-1
d_gene: TRBD1
v_gene: TRBV5-1

CDR3nt: TGTGCCAGCTCACCCGCAGGGGGCGAAACCGGGGAGCTGTTTTTT
CDR3aa: CASSPAGGETGELFF
abundance: few
j_gene: TRBJ2-2
d_gene: TRBD1
v_gene: TRBV18

CDR3nt: TGCGCCAGCAGCTTCCCGGGACAAGCGAACACTGAAGCTTTCTTT
CDR3aa: CASSFPGQANTEAFF
abundance: .
j_gene: TRBJ1-1
d_gene: .
v_gene: TRBV5-1

CDR3nt: TGTGCCAGCAGCTTACCTACCCCCGGACAAGGCTACGAGCAGTACTTC
CDR3aa: CASSLPTPGQGYEQYF
abundance: .
j_gene: TRBJ2-7
d_gene: .
v_gene: TRBV7-9

CDR3nt: TGTGCCAGCAGTACCGGGACAGCACCAAGCTACACCTTC
CDR3aa: CASSTGTAPSYTF
abundance: few
j_gene: TRBJ1-2
d_gene: TRBD1
v_gene: TRBV2

CDR3nt: TGTGCCAGCAGCTTATCTAGCACCGGGACAACGGGCTACGAGCAGTACTTC
CDR3aa: CASSLSSTGTTGYEQYF
abundance: many
j_gene: TRBJ2-7
d_gene: .
v_gene: TRBV7-2

CDR3nt: TGTGCCAGCAGTTCACCGACAGGGACGGGCACTGAAGCTTTCTTT
CDR3aa: CASSSPTGTGTEAFF
abundance: .
j_gene: TRBJ1-1
d_gene: TRBD1
v_gene: TRBV28

CDR3nt: TGTGCCAGTAGTTTCGGACAGGTCACAGATACGCAGTATTTT
CDR3aa: CASSFGQVTDTQYF
abundance: .
j_gene: TRBJ2-3
d_gene: TRBD1
v_gene: TRBV19

CDR3nt: TGTGCCAGTAGTTCAATAGCGGGAGAAGGCGAGCAGTACTTC
CDR3aa: CASSSIAGEGEQYF
abundance: .
j_gene: TRBJ2-7
d_gene: TRBD2
v_gene: TRBV19

CDR3nt: TGCGCCAGCAGCAATACACCCGGGGCTGAAGCTTTCTTT
CDR3aa: CASSNTPGAEAFF
abundance: .
j_gene: TRBJ1-1
d_gene: .
v_gene: TRBV5-1

CDR3nt: TGTGCCAGCAGCGCACAGGGGGCTGGAAATTCACCCCTCCACTTT
CDR3aa: CASSAQGAGNSPLHF
abundance: once
j_gene: TRBJ1-6
d_gene: TRBD1
v_gene: TRBV9

CDR3nt: TGTGCCAGCCGTACTAGCGGGGGGGCCTTCGAGACCCAGTACTTC
CDR3aa: CASRTSGGAFETQYF
abundance: .
j_gene: TRBJ2-5
d_gene: TRBD2
v_gene: TRBV7-9

CDR3nt: TGTGCCAGTAGTATTGGGGGGAGTGTAGAAGGCTACACCTTC
CDR3aa: CASSIGGSVEGYTF
abundance: .
j_gene: TRBJ1-2
d_gene: .
v_gene: TRBV19

CDR3nt: TGTGCCAGCAGTTTGTTCAGGGGTGGCAATCAGCCCCAGCATTTT
CDR3aa: CASSLFRGGNQPQHF
abundance: .
j_gene: TRBJ1-5
d_gene: .
v_gene: TRBV6-5

CDR3nt: TGTGCCAGCAAGATTCAGGGGTCTGAAGCTTTCTTT
CDR3aa: CASKIQGSEAFF
abundance: .
j_gene: TRBJ1-1
d_gene: .
v_gene: TRBV6-5

CDR3nt: TGTGCTACAGTATCCCGAACTGAAGCTTTCTTT
CDR3aa: CATVSRTEAFF
abundance: few
j_gene: TRBJ1-1
d_gene: .
v_gene: TRBV12-3/TRBV12-4

CDR3nt: TGTGCCAGTAGTGCGTCTTTGAACACTGAAGCTTTCTTT
CDR3aa: CASSASLNTEAFF
abundance: many
j_gene: TRBJ1-1
d_gene: .
v_gene: TRBV19

CDR3nt: TGTGCCAGCAGCGCCGGGGGACTAGCGGGCAATGAGCAGTTCTTC
CDR3aa: CASSAGGLAGNEQFF
abundance: few
j_gene: TRBJ2-1
d_gene: TRBD2
v_gene: TRBV3-1/TRBV3-2

CDR3nt: TGTGCCAGCAGTATGCGGGGGGGCCTCCGCGAGCAGTACTTC
CDR3aa: CASSMRGGLREQYF
abundance: .
j_gene: TRBJ2-7
d_gene: TRBD2
v_gene: TRBV6-2/TRBV6-3

CDR3nt: TGCGCCAGCAGTGAGTCCTGGGACAGGACTGGAAACACCATATATTTT
CDR3aa: CASSESWDRTGNTIYF
abundance: many
j_gene: TRBJ1-3
d_gene: TRBD1
v_gene: TRBV10-2

CDR3nt: TGTGCCACCGGAGGGGAGACTAGCGCGGTTAACAATGAGCAGTTCTTC
CDR3aa: CATGGETSAVNNEQFF
abundance: few
j_gene: TRBJ2-1
d_gene: TRBD2
v_gene: TRBV15

CDR3nt: TGTGCCAGCACGAGGAGGGAAGGTAACACTGAAGCTTTCTTT
CDR3aa: CASTRREGNTEAFF
abundance: .
j_gene: TRBJ1-1
d_gene: .
v_gene: TRBV6-5

CDR3nt: TGTGCCAGCAGCTTACAGACAGGCCTGAACACTGAAGCTTTCTTT
CDR3aa: CASSLQTGLNTEAFF
abundance: .
j_gene: TRBJ1-1
d_gene: .
v_gene: TRBV7-2

CDR3nt: TGCGCCAGCAGCTTGGAGCAGGGGGGTTGGGGCACTGAAGCTTTCTTT
CDR3aa: CASSLEQGGWGTEAFF
abundance: .
j_gene: TRBJ1-1
d_gene: TRBD1
v_gene: TRBV5-1

CDR3nt: TGTGCCAGCAGCTTGGACACGACTGGAAACACCATATATTTT
CDR3aa: CASSLDTTGNTIYF
abundance: .
j_gene: TRBJ1-3
d_gene: .
v_gene: TRBV5-4

CDR3nt: TGTGCCAGCAGGAAATTTTGGGGGGATTATGGCGGCTACACCTTC
CDR3aa: CASRKFWGDYGGYTF
abundance: .
j_gene: TRBJ1-2
d_gene: .
v_gene: TRBV2

CDR3nt: TGCGCCAGCAGCTCTCCGGGACTAGCGGGGAATGAGCAGTTCTTC
CDR3aa: CASSSPGLAGNEQFF
abundance: .
j_gene: TRBJ2-1
d_gene: TRBD2
v_gene: TRBV5-1

CDR3nt: TGTGCCAGTAGTATTATGGGAGGAAAGAACACCGGGGAGCTGTTTTTT
CDR3aa: CASSIMGGKNTGELFF
abundance: once
j_gene: TRBJ2-2
d_gene: .
v_gene: TRBV19

CDR3nt: TGTGCCAGCAGCCCGAAAAGTCGACAGGGCTACGAGCAGTACTTC
CDR3aa: CASSPKSRQGYEQYF
abundance: few
j_gene: TRBJ2-7
d_gene: TRBD1
v_gene: TRBV5-4

CDR3nt: TGTGCCAGCAGCTCACCGGGACAGGGACATACTGAGCAGTACTTC
CDR3aa: CASSSPGQGHTEQYF
abundance: .
j_gene: TRBJ2-7
d_gene: TRBD1
v_gene: TRBV5-4

CDR3nt: TGTGCCAGCAGCCCTTGGGGCGTCGAGAACACTGAAGCTTTCTTT
CDR3aa: CASSPWGVENTEAFF
abundance: .
j_gene: TRBJ1-1
d_gene: .
v_gene: TRBV3-1/TRBV3-2

CDR3nt: TGTGCCAGCAGCTTGGGAGCGACGGAGCAGTTCTTC
CDR3aa: CASSLGATEQFF
abundance: .
j_gene: TRBJ2-1
d_gene: .
v_gene: TRBV5-4

CDR3nt: TGTGCCAGCAAGGGAGGAGGCTCTGGAAACACCATATATTTT
CDR3aa: CASKGGGSGNTIYF
abundance: .
j_gene: TRBJ1-3
d_gene: .
v_gene: TRBV6-5

CDR3nt: TGCGCCAGCAGCCAAGATAAAGGACAGGGGGCACGGTTCAGTAATGAGCAGTTCTTC
CDR3aa: CASSQDKGQGARFSNEQFF
abundance: .
j_gene: TRBJ2-1
d_gene: TRBD1
v_gene: TRBV4-3

CDR3nt: TGTGCCACCAGTGATTCAGGGGGCTACACCGGGGAGCTGTTTTTT
CDR3aa: CATSDSGGYTGELFF
abundance: .
j_gene: TRBJ2-2
d_gene: TRBD1
v_gene: TRBV24-1

CDR3nt: TGTGCCACCAGTGACACGTTAGCGGGAGAGTACAATGAGCAGTTCTTC
CDR3aa: CATSDTLAGEYNEQFF
abundance: .
j_gene: TRBJ2-1
d_gene: TRBD2
v_gene: TRBV24-1

CDR3nt: TGCGCCAGCAGCAGTGGGCCCGGGACAGACAACAATGAGCAGTTCTTC
CDR3aa: CASSSGPGTDNNEQFF
abundance: .
j_gene: TRBJ2-1
d_gene: TRBD1
v_gene: TRBV5-1

CDR3nt: TGTGCCAGCATCCCCAGGTCGGGAGGCACCGGGGAGCTGTTTTTT
CDR3aa: CASIPRSGGTGELFF
abundance: .
j_gene: TRBJ2-2
d_gene: TRBD2
v_gene: TRBV6-5

CDR3nt: TGTGCCAGCAGTGATTACGCAGGGGGCGGAGACGAGCAGTACTTC
CDR3aa: CASSDYAGGGDEQYF
abundance: .
j_gene: TRBJ2-7
d_gene: TRBD1
v_gene: TRBV6-1

CDR3nt: TGTGCCAGCAGCTTAGCGAGGGGGCTGGGGGGAGAGACCCAGTACTTC
CDR3aa: CASSLARGLGGETQYF
abundance: .
j_gene: TRBJ2-5
d_gene: .
v_gene: TRBV7-8

CDR3nt: TGTGCCAGCAGTGAAGTAGGCAGGGTTCGCGAGCAGTACTTC
CDR3aa: CASSEVGRVREQYF
abundance: once
j_gene: TRBJ2-7
d_gene: .
v_gene: TRBV2